What follows are 16 T cell receptor beta chains derived from one specimen sequenced in a study of T cells after yellow fever vaccination. TCRdb re-called the 5' RACE reads with MiXCR, one entry per CDR3 protein. Altogether 150,000 or so distinct CDR3 sequences are present, approximately 9.7% being singletons, with the ten largest covering approximately 39%. The sample in question was CD8+ T cells sorted from PBMCs, obtained 45 days after the yellow fever booster vaccination. These receptors originate from a young man who received the YFV17D yellow fever vaccine.

This clonotype was detected only a few times. Here the CDR3 reads CSAPTANTEAFF. In nucleotides, the CDR3 is TGCAGTGCTCCGACAGCCAACACTGAAGCTTTCTTT. This chain connects TRBV20-1 to TRBJ1-1; tentative D call: TRBD1 (5 bases). CDR1 DFQATT and CDR2 SNEGSKA come from the germline V gene (reference sequence). There are 12 residues in the CDR3. V lost 5 bases to trimming and J lost 2 bases, with 9 bases between them.

This clonotype has a handful of counts. The chain employs TRBV4-1 and TRBJ2-2; D unclear. With 1 base removed from V and 4 bases from J, the gap between germline ends came to 7 bases. The CDR3 has 14 amino acids. Germline-derived CDR1 and CDR2 are MGHRA and YSYEKL. As DNA, the CDR3 is TGCGCCAGCAGCCAAGGGCCGATCACCGGGGAGCTGTTTTTT. Residues: CASSQGPITGELFF.

The J gene is TRBJ1-1, the V gene TRBV9; maybe TRBD1 (6 bases). Trimming pared 0 bases from V and 4 bases from J, leaving 10 bases between. Germline CDR1 SGDLS, CDR2 YYNGEE. The CDR3 is made up of 14 amino acids. The CDR3 sequence: CASSVEGGGTEAFF. The CDR3 nucleotides read TGTGCCAGCAGCGTAGAGGGAGGGGGCACTGAAGCTTTCTTT. The full variable domain, rest sourced from reference TRBV9 and TRBJ1-1, is DSGVTQTPKHLITATGQRVTLRCSPRSGDLSVYWYQQSLDQGLQFLIQYYNGEERAKGNILERFSAQQFPDLHSELNLSSLELGDSALYFCASSVEGGGTEAFFGQGTRLTVV.

The chain links TRBV20-1 to TRBJ2-1; 13 bases are a match to TRBD2. Germline V gene lookup returns CDR1 DFQATT and CDR2 SNEGSKA (reference sequence). This CDR3 is built from 17 residues. V lost 6 bases, J lost 9 bases, and 17 bases stayed unmatched. CDR3 in amino acids: CSAPPPGLAGVSTEQFF. The CDR3 coding sequence is TGCAGTGCCCCTCCCCCCGGACTAGCGGGGGTGTCAACTGAGCAGTTCTTC.

This clonotype appeared a few times. V is TRBV6-5 and J is TRBJ1-1, with 7 bases matching TRBD1. CDR3 length: 15 residues. Germline-derived CDR1 and CDR2 are MNHEY and SVGAGI. Trimming at V came to 6 bases and at J to 3 bases, leaving 10 bases not matched to a gene. In DNA form, the CDR3 reads TGTGCCAGCAGCCCATCACAGGGGTTGCACACTGAAGCTTTCTTT. It specifies CASSPSQGLHTEAFF.

This clonotype was picked up many times. The rearrangement uses TRBV4-2 and TRBJ2-5, with 10 bases matching TRBD2. Germline values: CDR1 LGHNA, CDR2 YNFKEQ. V lost 2 bases and J lost 5; bases outside the gene matches: 11. The CDR3 runs to 17 residues. The CDR3 DNA reads TGTGCCAGCAGCCAATTGGCGACTAGCGGGTCGTCTGAGACCCAGTACTTC. This codes for CASSQLATSGSSETQYF.

J is TRBJ2-1 and V is TRBV10-3; TRBD1 matches at 10 bases. The CDR3 contains 14 residues. Germline lookup yields CDR1 ENHRY and CDR2 SYGVKD. The V segment lost 8 bases and the J segment 7 bases; nucleotides outside the gene matches: 8. The CDR3 nucleotides read TGTGCCATCCGGGGGACAGGGGCGCGGAATGAGCAGTTCTTC. This codes for CAIRGTGARNEQFF.

In this sample, this clonotype turned up a few times. This chain connects TRBV7-9 to TRBJ1-1; D ambiguous. The CDR3 runs to 15 residues. Germline V CDR1 and CDR2: SEHNR, FQNEAQ (reference sequence). Between the trimmed V and J ends, which lost 6 bases and 3 bases, there was a span of 17 bases. CDR3 sequence reads: CASRPSDPRDTEAFF. The CDR3 nucleotides read TGTGCCAGCAGGCCGAGCGACCCCCGGGACACTGAAGCTTTCTTT. The complete variable domain, with remaining parts taken from reference TRBV7-9 and TRBJ1-1, reads DTGVSQNPRHKITKRGQNVTFRCDPISEHNRLYWYRQTLGQGPEFLTYFQNEAQLEKSRLLSDRFSAERPKGSFSTLEIQRTEQGDSAMYLCASRPSDPRDTEAFFGQGTRLTVV.

This clonotype was seen a handful of times. The chain couples TRBV5-1 to TRBJ2-7; TRBD2 matches at 7 bases. Germline V gene data show CDR1 as SGHRS and CDR2 as YFSETQ. The CDR3 runs 14 residues. Trimming took 3 bases from V and 2 from J; bases not matched to a gene: 5. The CDR3 region has the DNA TGCGCCAGCAGCTCCCTGGGGGGGGCCTACGAGCAGTACGTC. Protein product: CASSSLGGAYEQYV.

This clonotype showed up just a few times. CDR3 protein: CASTLSGGGTEAFF. CDR3 nucleotide sequence: TGTGCCAGCACTCTATCCGGGGGGGGCACTGAAGCTTTCTTT. The V and J genes are TRBV6-6 and TRBJ1-1, with D possibly TRBD1 on 5 matching bases. Per germline, CDR1 MNHNY and CDR2 SVGAGI (reference sequence). CDR3 length: 14 residues. V was trimmed by 7 bases and J by 4 bases, leaving 16 bases between them.

This clonotype has only a few counts. V gene TRBV9 combines with J gene TRBJ1-2, with D unresolved. This CDR3 is 13 amino acids long. Germline CDR1 SGDLS, CDR2 YYNGEE. V was trimmed by 3 bases and J by 3 bases, leaving 9 bases between them. CDR3 residues: CASSALGDYGYTF. CDR3 in DNA: TGTGCCAGCAGCGCCCTGGGAGACTATGGCTACACCTTC.

The rearrangement joins TRBV19 to TRBJ2-2; D may be TRBD1 (6 bases). CDR1 LNHDA and CDR2 SQIVND come from the germline V gene (reference sequence). The CDR3 totals 15 residues. Trimming took off 4 bases at V and 2 bases at J, with 11 bases between the two ends. Here the CDR3 reads CASSKDSLNTGELFF. CDR3 DNA sequence: TGTGCCAGTAGTAAGGACAGCCTTAACACCGGGGAGCTGTTTTTT.

J is TRBJ2-5 and V is TRBV14; 7 bases align to TRBD2. V dropped 0 bases and J dropped 0; count of bases not matched to a gene: 4. The CDR3 is 16 residues long. Germline V gene sequence: CDR1 SGHDN, CDR2 FVKESK. This chain's CDR3 is CASSQENSGYQETQYF. The DNA for the CDR3 is TGTGCCAGCAGCCAAGAGAATAGCGGGTACCAAGAGACCCAGTACTTC.

The J gene is TRBJ2-1, the V gene TRBV5-1; 12 bases match TRBD2. With V trimmed by 3 bases and J by 2 bases, 3 bases remained unmatched. This CDR3 is 16 amino acids long. Germline values: CDR1 SGHRS, CDR2 YFSETQ. The CDR3 reads CASSWTSGEAYNEQFF. The CDR3 bases are TGCGCCAGCAGCTGGACTAGCGGGGAGGCCTACAATGAGCAGTTCTTC.

This clonotype was seen at least ten times. The rearrangement links TRBV12-3 or TRBV12-4 to TRBJ2-1, with D perhaps matching TRBD1 or TRBD2 (5 bases each). Trimming shortened V by 4 bases and J by 1 base, and 5 bases separated the two germline ends. The CDR3 sequence is 13 residues long. This CDR3 reads CASSWGSYNEQFF. The DNA for the CDR3 is TGTGCCAGCAGTTGGGGGTCCTACAATGAGCAGTTCTTC.

This clonotype has ten or more counts. The V and J genes are TRBV12-3 or TRBV12-4 and TRBJ1-1; D gene ambiguous. The CDR3 runs 12 residues. Trimming left V 6 bases short and J 7 bases short, with 12 bases between. For the CDR3, the DNA is TGTGCCAGCAGCCCCGCCGGGGTTGAAGCTTTCTTT. It specifies CASSPAGVEAFF.